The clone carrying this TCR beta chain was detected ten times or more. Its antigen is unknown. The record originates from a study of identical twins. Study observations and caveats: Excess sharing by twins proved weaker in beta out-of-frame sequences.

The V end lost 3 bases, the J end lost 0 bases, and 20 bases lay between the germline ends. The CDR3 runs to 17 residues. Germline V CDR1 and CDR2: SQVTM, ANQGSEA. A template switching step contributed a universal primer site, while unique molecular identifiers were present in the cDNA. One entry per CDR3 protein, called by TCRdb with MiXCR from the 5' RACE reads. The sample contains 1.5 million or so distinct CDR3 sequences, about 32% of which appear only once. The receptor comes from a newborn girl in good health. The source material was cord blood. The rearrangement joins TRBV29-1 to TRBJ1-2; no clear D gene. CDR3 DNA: TGCAGCGTTGAGGTCTGGCACCTCGGAGAAGCTAACTATGGCTACACCTTC. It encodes CSVEVWHLGEANYGYTF.